This TCR beta chain was profiled in a study of blood T cell repertoires in COVID-19. For the study at large: Donors in the United States, Italy and Spain gave samples during acute or convalescent COVID-19.

V lost 0 bases, J lost 3 bases, and 9 bases lay in between. The CDR3 runs 14 residues. Germline CDR1 reads SGHNT; CDR2 reads YYREEE (reference sequence). Only in-frame clones appear in the TCRdb table, and some are missing; sequencing was by immunoSEQ multiplex PCR. This sample has 15,000 to 20,000 clones, with roughly 89% found just once. This clone was seen a single time. The sequence was obtained from a man aged 55 to 70 with active COVID-19. The sample comprised peripheral blood. The rearrangement joins TRBV5-4 to TRBJ1-1; D is unresolved. The DNA of the CDR3 is TGTGCCAGCAGCTTGGGCGGCCACGACACTGAAGCTTTCTTT. As protein: CASSLGGHDTEAFF.